Presented here are 20 T cell receptor beta chains from one specimen sequenced in a study of shared clonotypes between healthy human individuals. Sequencing was performed with immunoSEQ multiplex PCR; in TCRdb, only in-frame clones are kept and a portion is missing. This table has about 2.3 million clones, approximately 93% appearing once. The sample consisted of naive CD4+ T cells from PBMCs. Documented subset: CD45RA+ positively selected. The receptors shown here come from a young man in good health. Some clones in this sample may be carry-over from other donors' samples.

The CDR3: CASSASGNTIYF. CDR3 bases: TGTGCCAGCTCGGCCTCTGGAAACACCATATATTTT. The rearrangement links TRBV6-5 to TRBJ1-3; D gene ambiguous. This CDR3 has 12 amino acids. V dropped 8 bases and J dropped 0 bases, with 5 bases sitting between them. Looked up from germline, CDR1 is MNHEY and CDR2 is SVGAGI.

J is TRBJ1-1 and V is TRBV30, with 8 bases matching TRBD1. Germline values: CDR1 GTSNPN, CDR2 SVGIG (reference sequence). The CDR3 is made up of 14 amino acids. Losses at the gene ends were 8 bases for V and 1 base for J; bases not matched to a gene: 9. CDR3: CAGQDRVRNTEAFF. As DNA, the CDR3 is TGTGCCGGCCAGGACAGGGTAAGGAACACTGAAGCTTTCTTT.

This clone appeared once. The chain is built from TRBV19 and TRBJ1-5; D possibly corresponds to TRBD1 (6 bases). This CDR3 contains 15 residues. Trimming left V 4 bases short and J 6 bases short, with 16 bases between. Looked up from germline, CDR1 is LNHDA and CDR2 is SQIVND (reference sequence). The CDR3 is CASSTTGSGGQPQHF. CDR3 DNA sequence: TGTGCCAGTAGTACAACAGGGAGTGGAGGTCAGCCCCAGCATTTT.

The chain joins TRBV20-1 to TRBJ2-3; no definite D call. The CDR3 is 10 residues long. V shed 6 bases and J shed 5 bases, with 6 bases lying between them. The germline V gene encodes CDR1 DFQATT and CDR2 SNEGSKA (reference sequence). The CDR3: CSALKDTQYF. The CDR3 DNA follows: TGCAGTGCCCTCAAAGATACGCAGTATTTT.

The chain carries TRBV6-5 and TRBJ1-3; no firm D call. The V end lost 5 bases, the J end lost 8 bases, and 7 bases lay between the germline ends. This CDR3 has 11 residues. CDR1 is MNHEY, CDR2 SVGAGI, per germline. The DNA of the CDR3 is TGTGCCAGCAGTCAGAGAGACACCATATATTTT. It translates to CASSQRDTIYF.

The sample holds one count of this clone. The CDR3 reads CASSKTGTAYNEQFF. CDR3 in DNA: TGTGCCAGCAGCAAGACCGGGACAGCGTACAATGAGCAGTTCTTC. The genes are TRBV2 and TRBJ2-1, with TRBD1 matching over 7 bases. From germline, CDR1 is SNHLY and CDR2 FYNNEI. The CDR3 length is 15 residues. Trimming removed 6 bases from V and 4 bases from J; junction bases left unmatched: 9.

This clone came up once. This chain joins TRBV29-1 and TRBJ2-3; tentatively, D is TRBD2 (7 bases). The CDR3 loop spans 15 amino acids. V gave up 2 bases and J gave up 0 bases, with 12 bases separating them. Germline V gene data show CDR1 as SQVTM and CDR2 as ANQGSEA. The CDR3 bases are TGCAGCGTTGAACGGGGGGCCACTAGCACAGATACGCAGTATTTT. Translation: CSVERGATSTDTQYF.

CDR3 in amino acids: CASSPSSNTYEQFF. The CDR3 region has the DNA TGTGCCAGCTCACCGAGCAGCAACACCTATGAGCAGTTCTTC. The chain recombines TRBV18 with TRBJ2-1, with D hard to call. The CDR3 loop spans 14 amino acids. Germline V gives CDR1 KGHSH, CDR2 LQKENI. V was shortened by 3 bases and J by 8 bases, with 14 bases between the two germline ends.

The V gene is TRBV2, the J gene TRBJ1-1, with unresolved D. V shed 5 bases and J shed 5 bases, with 18 bases lying between them. The length of the CDR3 is 15 residues. CDR1 is SNHLY and CDR2 is FYNNEI in the germline V gene. CDR3 in DNA: TGTGCCAGCAGTCAATCGGAGATAAGGCGAACTGAAGCTTTCTTT. Protein sequence: CASSQSEIRRTEAFF.

This clone was picked up one time. The V call is TRBV4-3, the J call TRBJ2-7, with D unclear. V lost 0 bases to trimming and J lost 1 base, with 16 bases between them. The length of the CDR3 is 17 residues. Per the germline V gene, CDR1 is LGHNA and CDR2 is YSLEER. For the CDR3, the DNA is TGCGCCAGCAGCCAAGATGGTACCACAACCACTTCCTACGAGCAGTACTTC. Translated, it gives CASSQDGTTTTSYEQYF.

This chain links TRBV6-5 with TRBJ2-7; 8 nucleotides align to TRBD2. Germline CDR1 reads MNHEY; CDR2 reads SVGAGI. Trimming took 6 bases from V and 1 from J; bases not matched to a gene: 8. The CDR3 is made up of 15 amino acids. The CDR3 loop reads CASRYRSSGSYEQYF. In DNA form, the CDR3 reads TGTGCCAGCAGGTATCGGTCTAGCGGGTCCTACGAGCAGTACTTC.

The chain recombines TRBV7-3 with TRBJ2-7; no firm D call. Germline loops: CDR1 SGHTA, CDR2 FQGTGA. The CDR3 sequence is 14 residues long. Trimming pared 2 bases from V and 5 bases from J, leaving 13 bases between. The CDR3 region has the DNA TGTGCCAGCAGCTTAGGGCAGGAAAGTAACGAGCAGTACTTC. The encoded protein is CASSLGQESNEQYF.

This clone was seen only once. The CDR3 region is CASSLRENIQYF. The DNA of the CDR3 is TGTGCCAGCAGCCTCAGGGAAAACATTCAGTACTTC. This chain links TRBV7-2 with TRBJ2-4; maybe TRBD1 (5 bases). Trimming pared 5 bases from V and 5 bases from J, leaving 7 bases between. The CDR3 is made up of 12 amino acids. Germline CDR1 SGHTA, CDR2 FQGNSA.

The chain recombines TRBV29-1 with TRBJ1-4; 10 positions match TRBD1. Germline lookup yields CDR1 SQVTM and CDR2 ANQGSEA. This CDR3 is 14 amino acids long. V gave up 6 bases and J gave up 4 bases; unmatched junction bases: 5. The CDR3 DNA reads TGCAGCGTAGCCCGGGACAGGGGTAATGAAAAACTGTTTTTT. Amino acids: CSVARDRGNEKLFF.

The chain carries TRBV5-1 and TRBJ2-1; 10 bases match TRBD1. In germline, CDR1 is SGHRS, CDR2 YFSETQ. The CDR3 totals 16 residues. With V trimmed by 2 bases and J by 3 bases, 5 bases remained unmatched. The CDR3: CASSLGQGVDYNEQFF. In DNA form, the CDR3 reads TGCGCCAGCAGCTTAGGACAGGGGGTGGACTACAATGAGCAGTTCTTC.

This chain connects TRBV29-1 to TRBJ1-4; 7 bases align to TRBD1. CDR3 length equals 13 residues. CDR1 is SQVTM, CDR2 ANQGSEA, per germline. V shed 6 bases, J shed 5 bases, and the junction held 6 bases outside the gene matches. The CDR3 loop is CSVLPGQNEKLFF. The CDR3 nucleotides read TGCAGCGTCCTCCCGGGACAGAATGAAAAACTGTTTTTT.

The chain links TRBV7-8 to TRBJ1-1; possibly TRBD1 for D (6 bases). The V gene's germline CDR1 is SGHVS and CDR2 FQNEAQ. V was trimmed by 1 base and J by 0 bases, leaving 18 bases between them. This CDR3 contains 18 residues. CDR3 DNA: TGTGCCAGCAGCTTAGTGGCCGGGACACTATTCATGAACACTGAAGCTTTCTTT. Residues: CASSLVAGTLFMNTEAFF. Combining the CDR3 with reference TRBV7-8 and TRBJ1-1 gives the whole variable domain GAGVSQSPRYKVAKRGQDVALRCDPISGHVSLFWYQQALGQGPEFLTYFQNEAQLDKSGLPSDRFFAERPEGSVSTLKIQRTQQEDSAVYLCASSLVAGTLFMNTEAFFGQGTRLTVV.

This clone was counted between two and nine times. This rearrangement joins TRBV28 to TRBJ2-2; 7 nucleotides agree with TRBD1. The junction had 4 bases not matched to a gene; V was cut back by 6 bases and J by 6 bases. Germline CDR1 reads MDHEN; CDR2 reads SYDVKM. The CDR3 sequence is 13 residues long. The CDR3 region is CASRRDRAGELFF. DNA for the CDR3: TGTGCCAGCAGACGTGACAGGGCCGGGGAGCTGTTTTTT.

The rearrangement links TRBV7-9 to TRBJ2-3; TRBD2 agrees at 16 bases. Germline V lookup: CDR1 SEHNR, CDR2 FQNEAQ (reference sequence). Trimming cost V 5 bases and J 2 bases; bases outside gene matches: 10. CDR3 length equals 19 residues. The chain's CDR3 is CASSPPGLAGGPDTDTQYF. As DNA, the CDR3 is TGTGCCAGCAGCCCTCCGGGACTAGCGGGAGGGCCGGACACAGATACGCAGTATTTT.

Of note for this clone: Germline is not matched at one junction end, which may reflect a read error. V and J are TRBV28 and TRBJ2-7; TRBD1 matches at 7 bases. Germline CDR1 is MDHEN and CDR2 is SYDVKM. The CDR3 runs 14 residues. The CDR3 is CASSQTGVGQGYIF. CDR3 nucleotides: TGTGCCAGCAGTCAAACAGGGGTTGGGCAGGGCTATATCTTC.